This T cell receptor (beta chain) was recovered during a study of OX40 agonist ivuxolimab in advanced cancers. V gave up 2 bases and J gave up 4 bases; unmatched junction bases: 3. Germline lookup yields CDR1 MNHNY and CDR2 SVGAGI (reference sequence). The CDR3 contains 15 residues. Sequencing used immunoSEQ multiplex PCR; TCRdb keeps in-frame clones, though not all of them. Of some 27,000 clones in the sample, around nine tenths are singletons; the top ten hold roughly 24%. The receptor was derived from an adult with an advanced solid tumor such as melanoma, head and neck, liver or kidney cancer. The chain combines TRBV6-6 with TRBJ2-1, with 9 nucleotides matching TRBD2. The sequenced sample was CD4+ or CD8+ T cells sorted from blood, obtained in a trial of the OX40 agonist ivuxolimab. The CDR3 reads CASSYLAGSYNEQFF. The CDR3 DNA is TGTGCCAGCAGTTACCTAGCGGGATCTTACAATGAGCAGTTCTTC.